These T cell receptor beta chains were read from a single sample in a study of a mutant IDH1 vaccine in newly diagnosed glioma. Clones were read by immunoSEQ multiplex PCR, and TCRdb kept only the in-frame ones, dropping some. This table has about 88,000 clones, almost 85% appearing once. Sequencing used PBMCs, obtained from a glioma patient treated with radiotherapy, temozolomide or both. The receptors stem from a man aged 40-49 years with glioma. Some clones in this sample may be carry-over from other donors' samples. The CDR3 runs from the conserved cysteine through the conserved F or W. Each record gives: V gene, D gene, J gene, clone size, CDR3 protein, CDR3 DNA. The D gene is left open where the match is weak. A row's size may be missing; if present it is once, few, many or a size class.

v_call: TRBV6-1
d_call: .
j_call: TRBJ1-2
clone_size: .
cdr3_aa: CASSEAGRNYGYTF
cdr3_nt: TGTGCCAGCAGTGAAGCCGGGCGGAACTATGGCTACACCTTC

v_call: TRBV5-1
d_call: .
j_call: TRBJ1-4
clone_size: .
cdr3_aa: CASSLGVLNEKLFF
cdr3_nt: TGCGCCAGCAGCTTGGGGGTCCTAAATGAAAAACTGTTTTTT

v_call: TRBV7-2
d_call: .
j_call: TRBJ2-7
clone_size: .
cdr3_aa: CASHPLASDEQYF
cdr3_nt: TGTGCCAGCCACCCTCTCGCGTCGGACGAGCAGTACTTC

v_call: TRBV10-3
d_call: .
j_call: TRBJ2-1
clone_size: .
cdr3_aa: CAISESSGYNEQFF
cdr3_nt: TGTGCCATCAGTGAGTCGTCAGGGTACAATGAGCAGTTCTTC

v_call: TRBV13
d_call: .
j_call: TRBJ1-4
clone_size: .
cdr3_aa: CASSFKGTNEKLFF
cdr3_nt: TGTGCCAGCAGCTTTAAGGGGACTAATGAAAAACTGTTTTTT

v_call: TRBV9
d_call: TRBD1
j_call: TRBJ1-4
clone_size: .
cdr3_aa: CASSVAVGTGEKLFF
cdr3_nt: TGTGCCAGCAGCGTAGCGGTGGGGACAGGTGAAAAACTGTTTTTT

v_call: TRBV2
d_call: TRBD1
j_call: TRBJ1-5
clone_size: .
cdr3_aa: CASSPGDSSNQPQHF
cdr3_nt: TGTGCCAGCAGTCCCGGGGACAGCTCCAATCAGCCCCAGCATTTT

v_call: TRBV6-5
d_call: TRBD1
j_call: TRBJ1-1
clone_size: .
cdr3_aa: CASRTQQGGSEAFF
cdr3_nt: TGTGCCAGCAGAACTCAACAGGGGGGCTCTGAAGCTTTCTTT

v_call: TRBV29-1
d_call: TRBD2
j_call: TRBJ2-1
clone_size: .
cdr3_aa: CSVEGGGPYNEQFF
cdr3_nt: TGCAGCGTTGAGGGCGGGGGGCCCTACAATGAGCAGTTCTTC

v_call: TRBV6-5
d_call: TRBD1
j_call: TRBJ2-7
clone_size: .
cdr3_aa: CASMAPGQGYEQYF
cdr3_nt: TGTGCCAGCATGGCCCCCGGACAGGGCTACGAGCAGTACTTC

v_call: TRBV19
d_call: .
j_call: TRBJ1-2
clone_size: .
cdr3_aa: CASLRAGDGLNYGYTF
cdr3_nt: TGTGCCAGCCTCCGGGCAGGGGACGGGCTTAACTATGGCTACACCTTC

v_call: TRBV6-5
d_call: .
j_call: TRBJ1-5
clone_size: .
cdr3_aa: CASSTGTGNQPQHF
cdr3_nt: TGTGCCAGCAGCACCGGGACCGGGAATCAGCCCCAGCATTTT

v_call: TRBV7-2
d_call: .
j_call: TRBJ2-7
clone_size: .
cdr3_aa: CASSLAWTETYEQYF
cdr3_nt: TGTGCCAGCAGCTTAGCGTGGACAGAAACCTACGAGCAGTACTTC

v_call: TRBV18
d_call: .
j_call: TRBJ1-1
clone_size: few
cdr3_aa: CASSPRGRDTEAFF
cdr3_nt: TGTGCCAGCTCACCACGGGGGCGGGACACTGAAGCTTTCTTT

v_call: TRBV7-2
d_call: .
j_call: TRBJ1-5
clone_size: .
cdr3_aa: CASSSQGNQPQHF
cdr3_nt: TGTGCCAGCAGCTCCCAGGGGAATCAGCCCCAGCATTTT

v_call: TRBV29-1
d_call: .
j_call: TRBJ2-7
clone_size: .
cdr3_aa: CSVSQGSYEQYF
cdr3_nt: TGCAGCGTTTCCCAAGGGTCCTACGAGCAGTACTTC

v_call: TRBV6-5
d_call: .
j_call: TRBJ2-7
clone_size: .
cdr3_aa: CASSYSGGGEQYF
cdr3_nt: TGTGCCAGCAGTTACTCCGGGGGAGGCGAGCAGTACTTC

v_call: TRBV5-1
d_call: .
j_call: TRBJ2-5
clone_size: .
cdr3_aa: CASTGMGGQETQYF
cdr3_nt: TGCGCCAGCACCGGGATGGGGGGCCAGGAGACCCAGTACTTC

v_call: TRBV29-1
d_call: TRBD1
j_call: TRBJ2-7
clone_size: .
cdr3_aa: CSGAQTGGADEQYF
cdr3_nt: TGCAGCGGCGCCCAAACAGGGGGCGCGGACGAGCAGTACTTC

v_call: TRBV6-6
d_call: .
j_call: TRBJ2-2
clone_size: .
cdr3_aa: CASSYGHPNTGELFF
cdr3_nt: TGTGCCAGCAGTTACGGTCACCCTAACACCGGGGAGCTGTTTTTT

v_call: TRBV5-1
d_call: .
j_call: TRBJ2-7
clone_size: .
cdr3_aa: CASSLGDGYEQYF
cdr3_nt: TGCGCCAGCAGCTTGGGGGACGGCTACGAGCAGTACTTC

v_call: TRBV6-6
d_call: .
j_call: TRBJ1-6
clone_size: .
cdr3_aa: CASSFTGSSYNSPLHF
cdr3_nt: TGTGCCAGCAGTTTCACAGGGAGCTCCTATAATTCACCCCTCCACTTT

v_call: TRBV30
d_call: TRBD1
j_call: TRBJ1-1
clone_size: few
cdr3_aa: CAWGQGGTEAFF
cdr3_nt: TGTGCCTGGGGACAGGGAGGCACTGAAGCTTTCTTT

v_call: TRBV6-5
d_call: TRBD1
j_call: TRBJ1-5
clone_size: few
cdr3_aa: CASSYTGGVQPQHF
cdr3_nt: TGTGCCAGCAGTTACACAGGGGGCGTTCAGCCCCAGCATTTT

v_call: TRBV12-5
d_call: .
j_call: TRBJ1-1
clone_size: .
cdr3_aa: CASGLQTNTEAFF
cdr3_nt: TGTGCTAGTGGTTTGCAGACGAACACTGAAGCTTTCTTT

v_call: TRBV7-6
d_call: TRBD1
j_call: TRBJ1-2
clone_size: .
cdr3_aa: CASTPGQGADGYTF
cdr3_nt: TGTGCCAGCACCCCCGGTCAGGGGGCTGATGGCTACACCTTC

v_call: TRBV5-4
d_call: .
j_call: TRBJ2-7
clone_size: .
cdr3_aa: CASSTPRTGSYEQYF
cdr3_nt: TGTGCCAGCAGCACTCCCCGGACCGGCTCCTACGAGCAGTACTTC

v_call: TRBV2
d_call: TRBD2
j_call: TRBJ2-3
clone_size: few
cdr3_aa: CASLAGTDTQYF
cdr3_nt: TGTGCCAGCCTAGCGGGCACAGATACGCAGTATTTT

v_call: TRBV4-1
d_call: TRBD1
j_call: TRBJ2-7
clone_size: many
cdr3_aa: CASSQDDGTASHEQYF
cdr3_nt: TGCGCCAGCAGCCAAGATGATGGGACAGCGTCCCACGAGCAGTACTTC

v_call: TRBV4-2
d_call: .
j_call: TRBJ1-1
clone_size: .
cdr3_aa: CASSQDLRNTEAFF
cdr3_nt: TGTGCCAGCAGCCAAGACTTAAGGAACACTGAAGCTTTCTTT

v_call: TRBV7-9
d_call: .
j_call: TRBJ2-7
clone_size: .
cdr3_aa: CASSPVGTEQYF
cdr3_nt: TGTGCCAGCAGCCCGGTTGGGACCGAGCAGTACTTC

v_call: TRBV5-8
d_call: .
j_call: TRBJ1-4
clone_size: .
cdr3_aa: CASSHRMGINEKLFF
cdr3_nt: TGTGCCAGCAGCCACAGAATGGGTATTAATGAAAAACTGTTTTTT

v_call: TRBV18
d_call: .
j_call: TRBJ1-4
clone_size: .
cdr3_aa: CASSPRTVATNEKLFF
cdr3_nt: TGTGCCAGCTCACCTCGGACAGTCGCAACTAATGAAAAACTGTTTTTT

v_call: TRBV19
d_call: TRBD1
j_call: TRBJ1-1
clone_size: .
cdr3_aa: CASSPRQGSAFF
cdr3_nt: TGTGCCAGTAGTCCCCGACAGGGCTCGGCTTTCTTT

v_call: TRBV10-3
d_call: .
j_call: TRBJ1-1
clone_size: .
cdr3_aa: CAIMPGTTNTEAFF
cdr3_nt: TGTGCCATCATGCCCGGGACCACGAACACTGAAGCTTTCTTT

v_call: TRBV7-9
d_call: .
j_call: TRBJ1-2
clone_size: .
cdr3_aa: CASSRKGYGYTF
cdr3_nt: TGTGCCAGCAGCCGGAAGGGGTACGGCTACACCTTC

v_call: TRBV29-1
d_call: TRBD1
j_call: TRBJ2-2
clone_size: once
cdr3_aa: CSVGSSTGFGSGELFF
cdr3_nt: TGCAGCGTTGGGTCCTCGACAGGGTTTGGATCCGGGGAGCTGTTTTTT

v_call: TRBV4-1
d_call: .
j_call: TRBJ1-3
clone_size: .
cdr3_aa: CASSQEASPTGNTIYF
cdr3_nt: TGCGCCAGCAGCCAAGAAGCCAGTCCCACTGGAAACACCATATATTTT

v_call: TRBV4-1
d_call: .
j_call: TRBJ2-5
clone_size: .
cdr3_aa: CASSQDLTAVWETQYF
cdr3_nt: TGCGCCAGCAGCCAAGATCTTACTGCAGTGTGGGAGACCCAGTACTTC

v_call: TRBV29-1
d_call: .
j_call: TRBJ1-2
clone_size: .
cdr3_aa: CSVEEVGIHGYTF
cdr3_nt: TGCAGCGTTGAAGAAGTCGGGATTCATGGCTACACCTTC